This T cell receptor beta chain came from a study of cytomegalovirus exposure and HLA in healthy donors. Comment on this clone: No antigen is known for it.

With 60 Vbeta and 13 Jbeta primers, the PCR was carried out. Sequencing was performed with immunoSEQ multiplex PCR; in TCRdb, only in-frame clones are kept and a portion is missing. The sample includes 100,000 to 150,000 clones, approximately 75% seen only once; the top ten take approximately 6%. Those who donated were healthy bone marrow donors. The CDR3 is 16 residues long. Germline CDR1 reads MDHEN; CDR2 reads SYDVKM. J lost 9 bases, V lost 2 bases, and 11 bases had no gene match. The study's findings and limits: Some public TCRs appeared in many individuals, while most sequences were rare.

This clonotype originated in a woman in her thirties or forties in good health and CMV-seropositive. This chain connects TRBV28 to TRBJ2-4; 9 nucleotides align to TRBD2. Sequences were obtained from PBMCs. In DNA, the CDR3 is TGTGCCAGCAGTTTAGAGAGCGGGAGGCCGTATGGCATTCAGTACTTC. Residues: CASSLESGRPYGIQYF.